These T cell receptor beta chains were read from a single sample in a study of persistence of HIV-infected CD4 T cells. The method was immunoSEQ multiplex PCR; TCRdb's version includes in-frame clones alone and lacks a portion of them. The sample holds tens of thousands of clones, approximately 82% seen once. Their cognate antigens are unknown. The material sequenced was CD4+ T cells sorted from PBMCs after approximately 20-hour stimulation, taken from a patient who received antiretroviral therapy. The origin of the receptors is an adult man with HIV who was CMV-seropositive. Both conserved end residues are part of each CDR3. The order of the fields is J gene, clone size, D gene, V gene, CDR3 protein, CDR3 DNA. A D gene is named only where the DNA matches it firmly. Size tells how often a clone was seen (once, few, many) or the class of an expanded clone, and some rows leave it out.

>TRBJ2-1|once|NA|TRBV4-2
CASSQDWAGLLYNEQFF
TGTGCCAGCAGCCAAGACTGGGCGGGGTTACTCTACAATGAGCAGTTCTTC
>TRBJ1-1|medium-sized|NA|TRBV24-1
CATSDGGTATEAFF
TGTGCCACCAGTGATGGGGGGACGGCCACTGAAGCTTTCTTT
>TRBJ2-6|NA|NA|TRBV2
CASSEDRARANVLTF
TGTGCCAGCAGTGAAGACCGGGCCAGGGCCAACGTCCTGACTTTC
>TRBJ2-2|NA|NA|TRBV5-1
CASSLDVGNTGELFF
TGCGCCAGCAGCTTGGATGTCGGAAACACCGGGGAGCTGTTTTTT
>TRBJ1-4|NA|TRBD1|TRBV4-1
CASSLNRDRVGEKLFF
TGCGCCAGCAGCCTAAACCGGGACAGGGTGGGGGAAAAACTGTTTTTT
>TRBJ2-2|NA|NA|TRBV24-1
CATSDVNTGELFF
TGTGCCACCAGTGATGTGAACACCGGGGAGCTGTTTTTT
>TRBJ2-1|NA|NA|TRBV7-2
CASSLIGRWFF
TGTGCCAGCAGCTTAATCGGGCGGTGGTTCTTC
>TRBJ2-3|NA|TRBD2|TRBV6-4
CASRGAGGFEDTQYF
TGTGCCAGCCGAGGGGCGGGGGGGTTCGAGGATACGCAGTATTTT
>TRBJ1-2|NA|TRBD1|TRBV28
CASSLPQGAGLSYGYTF
TGTGCCAGCAGTTTACCGCAGGGGGCCGGATTATCCTATGGCTACACCTTC
>TRBJ2-2|NA|TRBD2|TRBV19
CASRPTSGGYTGELFF
TGTGCCAGTAGGCCAACTAGCGGGGGTTACACCGGGGAGCTGTTTTTT
>TRBJ1-2|NA|NA|TRBV7-9
CASSLEATYYGYTF
TGTGCCAGCAGCTTAGAGGCTACGTACTATGGCTACACCTTC
>TRBJ2-2|NA|TRBD1|TRBV7-9
CASSRQGLRTGELFF
TGTGCCAGCAGCCGACAGGGTCTACGAACCGGGGAGCTGTTTTTT
>TRBJ2-3|NA|NA|TRBV18
CASSPPSGDGTDTQYF
TGTGCCAGCTCACCACCTTCGGGGGACGGCACAGATACGCAGTATTTT
>TRBJ1-2|NA|TRBD1|TRBV6-5
CASSRGQQKNYGYTF
TGTGCCAGCAGTCGGGGACAGCAAAAAAACTATGGCTACACCTTC
>TRBJ1-1|few|NA|TRBV19
CASSPRTGPNKAFF
TGTGCCAGTAGTCCAAGGACGGGACCTAACAAAGCTTTCTTT
>TRBJ1-2|NA|TRBD1|TRBV29-1
CSVGTGANYGYTF
TGCAGCGTTGGGACAGGAGCTAACTATGGCTACACCTTC
>TRBJ1-5|NA|NA|TRBV6-6
CASSYKTDNQPQHF
TGTGCCAGCAGTTACAAGACGGACAATCAGCCCCAGCATTTT
>TRBJ1-2|NA|NA|TRBV5-4
CASSFDGLYGYTF
TGTGCCAGCAGCTTTGACGGGTTATATGGCTACACCTTC
>TRBJ2-6|NA|NA|TRBV6-6
CASSPGSSGANVLTF
TGTGCCAGCAGCCCGGGGAGCTCTGGGGCCAACGTCCTGACTTTC
>TRBJ2-3|NA|NA|TRBV12-3/TRBV12-4
CASSLVSTGQYF
TGTGCCAGCAGTTTAGTGTCAACAGGGCAGTATTTT
>TRBJ2-1|medium-sized|NA|TRBV7-3
CASSLSGLRSYNEQFF
TGTGCCAGCAGCTTAAGTGGGCTCCGATCCTACAATGAGCAGTTCTTC
>TRBJ1-2|NA|TRBD1|TRBV7-8
CASSLGAGQGLGHGYTF
TGTGCCAGCAGCTTAGGGGCGGGACAGGGGTTGGGGCATGGCTACACCTTC
>TRBJ1-3|once|NA|TRBV7-9
CASSLRTGMGNTIYF
TGTGCCAGCAGCTTAAGAACAGGGATGGGAAACACCATATATTTT
>TRBJ2-3|once|NA|TRBV10-1
CASSESVTGFGGRDTQYF
TGCGCCAGCAGTGAGTCGGTTACCGGCTTTGGCGGCCGGGATACGCAGTATTTT
>TRBJ2-7|once|TRBD1|TRBV24-1
CATQGEFTYEQYF
TGTGCCACCCAGGGGGAATTCACCTACGAGCAGTACTTC
>TRBJ2-7|NA|NA|TRBV28
CASSLAVLGYEQYF
TGTGCCAGCAGTTTAGCCGTTCTTGGGTACGAGCAGTACTTC
>TRBJ2-1|NA|TRBD2|TRBV15
CATSKRLAGMWNEQFF
TGTGCCACCAGCAAACGACTAGCGGGGATGTGGAATGAGCAGTTCTTC
>TRBJ2-3|NA|TRBD1|TRBV18
CASSPRFGQETDTQYF
TGTGCCAGCTCACCAAGGTTCGGACAGGAGACAGATACGCAGTATTTT
>TRBJ1-1|NA|NA|TRBV10-3
CAIRKENTEAFF
TGTGCCATCCGGAAGGAGAACACTGAAGCTTTCTTT
>TRBJ1-5|NA|TRBD1|TRBV25-1
CASSEHTGDSNQPQHF
TGTGCCAGCAGTGAGCATACAGGGGATAGCAATCAGCCCCAGCATTTT
>TRBJ2-7|NA|NA|TRBV5-5
CASSPHPGQTYEQYF
TGTGCCAGCTCCCCTCACCCGGGGCAGACCTACGAGCAGTACTTC
>TRBJ1-1|NA|NA|TRBV19
CASSIRTTEAFF
TGTGCCAGTAGTATTCGGACCACTGAAGCTTTCTTT
>TRBJ2-7|NA|NA|TRBV21-1
CASSKGTGGYEQYF
TGTGCCAGCAGCAAAGGGACAGGGGGCTACGAGCAGTACTTC
>TRBJ1-6|once|NA|TRBV3-1/TRBV3-2
CASSFGDGHNSPLHF
TGTGCCAGCAGTTTCGGGGACGGACATAATTCACCCCTCCACTTT
>TRBJ1-1|NA|NA|TRBV6-5
CASSNRYMNTEAFF
TGTGCCAGCAGTAACAGGTACATGAACACTGAAGCTTTCTTT
>TRBJ1-2|NA|NA|TRBV5-1
CASSLASGEGLYGYTF
TGCGCCAGCAGCTTGGCGTCCGGGGAAGGACTCTATGGCTACACCTTC
>TRBJ2-3|NA|TRBD1|TRBV28
CASSSGQGMGTDTQYF
TGTGCCAGCAGTTCGGGACAGGGGATGGGGACAGATACGCAGTATTTT
>TRBJ1-6|NA|NA|TRBV19
CASKIDNSPLHF
TGTGCCAGTAAGATCGATAATTCACCCCTCCACTTT
>TRBJ2-3|NA|TRBD2|TRBV3-1/TRBV3-2
CASRRLAGGTPDTQYF
TGTGCCAGCCGACGACTAGCGGGGGGGACCCCAGATACGCAGTATTTT
>TRBJ1-3|once|NA|TRBV27
CASSRRGDPGNTIYF
TGTGCCAGCAGCCGGAGGGGGGATCCTGGAAACACCATATATTTT
>TRBJ1-6|NA|NA|TRBV15
CATSWANSPLHF
TGTGCCACCAGCTGGGCAAATTCACCCCTCCACTTT
>TRBJ1-5|NA|NA|TRBV28
CASRRINTGRSNQPQHF
TGTGCCAGCAGACGAATCAACACAGGGCGCAGCAATCAGCCCCAGCATTTT
>TRBJ2-6|NA|TRBD1|TRBV18
CASSLSPGGSNSGANVLTF
TGTGCCAGCTCACTATCTCCAGGGGGCAGCAACTCTGGGGCCAACGTCCTGACTTTC
>TRBJ2-7|NA|NA|TRBV20-1
CSASPLKYEQYF
TGCAGTGCTAGTCCACTGAAATACGAGCAGTACTTC
>TRBJ2-7|NA|TRBD1|TRBV23-1
CAPTGGGYEQYF
TGCGCTCCTACAGGGGGTGGCTACGAGCAGTACTTC
>TRBJ2-3|NA|TRBD1|TRBV2
CARADRRSTDTQYF
TGTGCCAGAGCGGACAGGAGAAGCACAGATACGCAGTATTTT
>TRBJ1-1|once|NA|TRBV20-1
CSANTGTEAFF
TGCAGTGCTAATACGGGCACTGAAGCTTTCTTT
>TRBJ1-5|NA|TRBD1|TRBV9
CASSAGTDRQPQHF
TGTGCCAGCAGCGCCGGGACAGACCGTCAGCCCCAGCATTTT
>TRBJ2-1|NA|TRBD2|TRBV14
CASSQTSGGKKYNEQFF
TGTGCCAGCAGCCAAACTAGCGGGGGGAAAAAATACAATGAGCAGTTCTTC
>TRBJ1-6|NA|NA|TRBV9
CASSLEGTYNSPLHF
TGTGCCAGCAGCCTCGAGGGCACCTATAATTCACCCCTCCACTTT